These T cell receptor beta chains were read from a single sample in a study of blood T cell repertoires in COVID-19. Using immunoSEQ multiplex PCR, the repertoire was profiled, and TCRdb retains in-frame clones only, with some absent. The sample lists about 260,000 clones; approximately 86% were seen once. Input material: peripheral blood. These TCRs come from a man aged 40-49 years who had recovered from COVID-19. CDR3s include the opening cysteine and the closing phenylalanine or tryptophan. D genes are given only for firm matches. Not all rows give a size; the values are once, few, many and, for expanded clones, a class.

abundance	d_gene	v_gene	j_gene	CDR3aa	CDR3nt
-	-	TRBV19	TRBJ2-3	CASSLGPDTQYF	TGTGCCAGTAGCTTGGGGCCAGATACGCAGTATTTT
few	TRBD1	TRBV6-5	TRBJ1-1	CASRNRDRTTEAFF	TGTGCCAGCAGGAACCGGGACAGGACGACTGAAGCTTTCTTT
-	-	TRBV7-6	TRBJ1-1	CASSLMGLMGRDTEAFF	TGTGCCAGCAGCTTAATGGGACTGATGGGGCGGGACACTGAAGCTTTCTTT
-	-	TRBV4-3	TRBJ2-3	CASSQDQRGTDTQYF	TGCGCCAGCAGCCAAGACCAGCGGGGCACAGATACGCAGTATTTT
-	-	TRBV27	TRBJ2-7	CASSPSGGGGYEQYF	TGTGCCAGCAGTCCCTCGGGGGGAGGGGGATACGAGCAGTACTTC
-	-	TRBV5-8	TRBJ2-5	CASSQTDRFVGPQETQYF	TGTGCCAGCAGCCAGACGGACAGATTTGTTGGTCCCCAAGAGACCCAGTACTTC
-	-	TRBV19	TRBJ1-2	CASSQTGYGYTF	TGTGCCAGTAGTCAAACAGGGTATGGCTACACCTTC
-	-	TRBV6-5	TRBJ1-4	CASSRGVGQKLFF	TGTGCCAGCAGCAGGGGAGTCGGGCAAAAACTGTTTTTT
-	-	TRBV7-2	TRBJ2-3	CASSLAEATDTQYF	TGTGCCAGCAGTTTAGCGGAGGCCACAGATACGCAGTATTTT
few	-	TRBV6-5	TRBJ1-1	CASRSRGRTTEAFF	TGTGCCAGCAGATCCCGTGGTAGAACCACTGAAGCTTTCTTT
-	TRBD2	TRBV5-1	TRBJ2-1	CASSLFPSGGAGEQFF	TGCGCCAGCAGCTTGTTTCCTAGCGGGGGGGCCGGTGAGCAGTTCTTC
-	-	TRBV5-4	TRBJ2-5	CASSLSRETQYF	TGTGCCAGCAGCTTATCCCGTGAGACCCAGTACTTC
-	TRBD1	TRBV2	TRBJ1-2	CASSEFQGAWGYTF	TGTGCCAGCAGTGAATTCCAGGGGGCATGGGGCTACACCTTC
few	-	TRBV5-4	TRBJ1-1	CASSVPTGSNTEAFF	TGTGCCAGCAGCGTTCCTACAGGGTCGAACACTGAAGCTTTCTTT